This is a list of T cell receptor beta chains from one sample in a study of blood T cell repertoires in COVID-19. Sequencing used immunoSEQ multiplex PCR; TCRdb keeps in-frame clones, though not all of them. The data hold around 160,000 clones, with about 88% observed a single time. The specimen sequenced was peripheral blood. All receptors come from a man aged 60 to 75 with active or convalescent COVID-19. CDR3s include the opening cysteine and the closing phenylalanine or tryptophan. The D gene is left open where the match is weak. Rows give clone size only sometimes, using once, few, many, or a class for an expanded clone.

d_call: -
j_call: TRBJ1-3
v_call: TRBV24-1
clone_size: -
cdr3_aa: CATSGQLSGNTIYF
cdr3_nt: TGTGCCACCAGCGGACAGCTCTCTGGAAACACCATATATTTT

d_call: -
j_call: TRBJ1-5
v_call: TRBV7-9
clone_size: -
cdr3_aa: CASSLVPNQPQHF
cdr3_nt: TGTGCCAGCAGCTTAGTCCCGAATCAGCCCCAGCATTTT

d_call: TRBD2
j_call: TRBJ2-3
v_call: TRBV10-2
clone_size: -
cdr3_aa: CASSPTGGRVTDTQYF
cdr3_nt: TGCGCCAGCAGTCCCACGGGCGGGAGGGTGACAGATACGCAGTATTTT

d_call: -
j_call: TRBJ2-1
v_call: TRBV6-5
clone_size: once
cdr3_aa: CASSYRAGEQFF
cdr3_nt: TGTGCCAGCAGCTACCGAGCGGGTGAGCAGTTCTTC

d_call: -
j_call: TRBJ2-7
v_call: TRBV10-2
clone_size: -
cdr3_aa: CASSRQAYYEQYF
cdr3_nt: TGCGCCAGCAGCAGACAGGCATACTACGAGCAGTACTTC

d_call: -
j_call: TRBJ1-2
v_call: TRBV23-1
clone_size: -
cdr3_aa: CASTRGHLFYTF
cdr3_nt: TGCGCCAGCACCCGCGGACATCTTTTCTACACCTTC

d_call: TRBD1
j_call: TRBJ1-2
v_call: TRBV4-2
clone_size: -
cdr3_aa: CASSQDKGAIDGYTF
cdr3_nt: TGTGCCAGCAGCCAAGATAAGGGGGCGATTGACGGCTACACCTTC

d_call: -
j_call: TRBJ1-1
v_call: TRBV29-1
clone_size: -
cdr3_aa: CSANRVNTEAFF
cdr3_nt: TGCAGCGCAAACAGGGTAAACACTGAAGCTTTCTTT

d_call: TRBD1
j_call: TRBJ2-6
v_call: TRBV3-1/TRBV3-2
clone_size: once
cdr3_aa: CASSQLTGQGFGANVLTF
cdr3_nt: TGTGCCAGCAGCCAACTCACGGGACAGGGATTTGGGGCCAACGTCCTGACTTTC

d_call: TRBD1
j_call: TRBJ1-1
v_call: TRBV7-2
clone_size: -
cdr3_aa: CASSSDRGQWTEAFF
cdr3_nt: TGTGCCAGCAGCTCTGACAGGGGGCAGTGGACTGAAGCTTTCTTT

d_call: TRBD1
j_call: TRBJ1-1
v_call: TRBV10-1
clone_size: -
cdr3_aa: CASSETGTGKGEAFF
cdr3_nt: TGCGCCAGCAGTGAGACCGGGACAGGGAAAGGGGAAGCTTTCTTT

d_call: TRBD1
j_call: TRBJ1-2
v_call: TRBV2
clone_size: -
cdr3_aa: CASRLGQGIGYGYTF
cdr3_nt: TGTGCCAGCAGACTCGGACAGGGGATTGGCTATGGCTACACCTTC

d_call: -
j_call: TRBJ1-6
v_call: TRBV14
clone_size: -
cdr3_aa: CASSQVRGSRDSPLHF
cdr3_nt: TGTGCCAGCAGCCAAGTTCGGGGTTCCAGAGATTCACCCCTCCACTTT

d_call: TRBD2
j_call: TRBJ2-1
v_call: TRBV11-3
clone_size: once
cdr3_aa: CASSPSKTSGRNEQFF
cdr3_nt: TGTGCCAGCAGTCCTAGTAAGACTAGCGGGAGGAATGAGCAGTTCTTC

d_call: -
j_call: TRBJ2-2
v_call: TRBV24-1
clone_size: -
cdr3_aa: CATSGTTRTGEPFF
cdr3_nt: TGTGCCACCAGTGGGACTACCAGGACCGGGGAGCCGTTTTTT

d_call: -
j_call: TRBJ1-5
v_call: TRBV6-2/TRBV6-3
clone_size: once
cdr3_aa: CASSKPRILMDQPQHF
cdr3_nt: TGTGCCAGCAGCAAACCCAGGATTTTAATGGATCAGCCCCAGCATTTT

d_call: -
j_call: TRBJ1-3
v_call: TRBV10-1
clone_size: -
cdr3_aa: CASSDGLLEGNTIYF
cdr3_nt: TGCGCCAGCAGCGACGGACTGTTAGAGGGAAACACCATATATTTT

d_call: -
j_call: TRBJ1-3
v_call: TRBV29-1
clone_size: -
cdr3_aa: CSASSVNSGNTIYF
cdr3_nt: TGCAGCGCATCGTCCGTAAACTCTGGAAACACCATATATTTT

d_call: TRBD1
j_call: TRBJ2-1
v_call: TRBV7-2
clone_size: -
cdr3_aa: CASSRGQGAISYNEQFF
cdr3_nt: TGTGCCAGCAGCCGGGGGCAGGGGGCTATCTCCTACAATGAGCAGTTCTTC

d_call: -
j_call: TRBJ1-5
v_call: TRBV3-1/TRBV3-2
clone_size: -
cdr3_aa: CASSHLGDQPQHF
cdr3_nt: TGTGCCAGCAGCCACCTAGGGGATCAGCCCCAGCATTTT

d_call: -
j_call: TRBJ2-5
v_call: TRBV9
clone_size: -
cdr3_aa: CASSVSGGQETQYF
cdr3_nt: TGTGCCAGCAGCGTCAGCGGGGGACAGGAGACCCAGTACTTC

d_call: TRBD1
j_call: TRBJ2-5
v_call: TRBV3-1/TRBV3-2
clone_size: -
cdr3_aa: CASSVDRGRGTQYF
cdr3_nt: TGTGCCAGCAGCGTCGACAGGGGCCGCGGGACCCAGTACTTC

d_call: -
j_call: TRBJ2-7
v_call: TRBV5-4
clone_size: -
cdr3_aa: CASSLVGGAAYEQYF
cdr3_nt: TGTGCCAGCAGCTTGGTAGGGGGGGCCGCTTACGAGCAGTACTTC

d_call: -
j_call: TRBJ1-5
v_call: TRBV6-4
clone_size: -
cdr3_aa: CASKFQEFNSNQPQHF
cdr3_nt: TGTGCCAGCAAGTTTCAAGAGTTTAATAGCAATCAGCCCCAGCATTTT

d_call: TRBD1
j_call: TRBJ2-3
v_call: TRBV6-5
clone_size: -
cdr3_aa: CASSYGTGITDTQYF
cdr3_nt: TGTGCCAGCAGTTACGGGACAGGGATCACAGATACGCAGTATTTT

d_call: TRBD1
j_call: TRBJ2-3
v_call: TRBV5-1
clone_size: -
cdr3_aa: CASSLGQGTTDTQYF
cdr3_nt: TGCGCCAGCAGCTTAGGACAGGGCACCACAGATACGCAGTATTTT

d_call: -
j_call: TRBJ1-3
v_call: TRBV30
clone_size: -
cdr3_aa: CAWSHGGASGNTIYF
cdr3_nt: TGTGCCTGGAGTCATGGGGGGGCATCTGGAAACACCATATATTTT

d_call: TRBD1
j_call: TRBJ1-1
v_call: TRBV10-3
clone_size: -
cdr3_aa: CAITIGQGSTEAFF
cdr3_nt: TGTGCCATCACTATCGGACAGGGTAGCACTGAAGCTTTCTTT

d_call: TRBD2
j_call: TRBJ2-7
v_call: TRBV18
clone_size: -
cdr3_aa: CASSPPASGLSYEQYF
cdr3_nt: TGTGCCAGCTCACCGCCGGCTAGCGGGCTCTCCTACGAGCAGTACTTC

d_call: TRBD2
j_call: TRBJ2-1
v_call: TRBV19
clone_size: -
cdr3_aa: CASSPPPSGPGYNEQFF
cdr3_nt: TGTGCCAGTAGTCCCCCTCCTAGCGGGCCTGGGTACAATGAGCAGTTCTTC

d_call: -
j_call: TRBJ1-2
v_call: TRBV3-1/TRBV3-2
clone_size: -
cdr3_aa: CASSQLLGGQNYGYTF
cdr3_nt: TGTGCCAGCAGCCAATTATTGGGGGGGCAAAACTATGGCTACACCTTC

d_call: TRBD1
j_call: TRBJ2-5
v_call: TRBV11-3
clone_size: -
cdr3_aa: CASSAGRGLRETQYF
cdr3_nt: TGTGCCAGCAGCGCGGGCAGGGGGCTTAGGGAGACCCAGTACTTC

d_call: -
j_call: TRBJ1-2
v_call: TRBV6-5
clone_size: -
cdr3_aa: CASSFFSGEWNYGYTF
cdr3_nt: TGTGCCAGCAGTTTCTTTTCAGGGGAGTGGAACTATGGCTACACCTTC

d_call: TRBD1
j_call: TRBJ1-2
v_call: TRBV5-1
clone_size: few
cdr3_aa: CASSSLSGQGTGGYTF
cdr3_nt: TGCGCCAGCAGCTCACTCTCGGGACAGGGCACGGGTGGCTACACCTTC

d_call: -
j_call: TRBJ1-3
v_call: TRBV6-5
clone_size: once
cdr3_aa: CASSPGDSGNTIYF
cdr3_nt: TGTGCCAGCAGTCCAGGGGATTCTGGAAACACCATATATTTT

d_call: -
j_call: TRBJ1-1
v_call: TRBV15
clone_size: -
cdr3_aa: CATSRGRRNTEAFF
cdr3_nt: TGTGCCACCAGCAGAGGGCGGCGGAACACTGAAGCTTTCTTT

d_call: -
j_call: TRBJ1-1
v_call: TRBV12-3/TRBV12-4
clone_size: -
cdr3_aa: CASKGGRDTEAFF
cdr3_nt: TGTGCCAGCAAGGGAGGGCGCGACACTGAAGCTTTCTTT

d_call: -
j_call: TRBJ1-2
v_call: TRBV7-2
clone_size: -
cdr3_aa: CASSLPDYGYTF
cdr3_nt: TGTGCCAGCAGCTTACCCGACTATGGCTACACCTTC

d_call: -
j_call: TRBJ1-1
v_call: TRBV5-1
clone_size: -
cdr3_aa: CASSLGQEETEAFF
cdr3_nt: TGCGCCAGCAGCTTGGGGCAGGAAGAAACTGAAGCTTTCTTT

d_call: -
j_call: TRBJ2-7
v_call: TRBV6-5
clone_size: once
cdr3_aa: CASSSRPDTRAYEQYF
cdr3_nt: TGTGCCAGCAGTTCAAGACCTGACACCAGGGCCTACGAGCAGTACTTC

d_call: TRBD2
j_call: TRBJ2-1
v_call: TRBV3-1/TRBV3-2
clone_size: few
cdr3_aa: CASSPGLAGLDEQFF
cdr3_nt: TGTGCCAGCAGCCCGGGACTAGCGGGGCTGGATGAGCAGTTCTTC

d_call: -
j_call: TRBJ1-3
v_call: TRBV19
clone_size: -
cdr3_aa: CASSPDRHSGNTIYF
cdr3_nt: TGTGCCAGTAGCCCCGACAGGCACTCTGGAAACACCATATATTTT

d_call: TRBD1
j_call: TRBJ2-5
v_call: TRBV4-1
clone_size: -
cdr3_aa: CASSLVGQGGLETQYF
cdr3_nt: TGCGCCAGCAGCCTGGTCGGACAGGGGGGATTAGAGACCCAGTACTTC

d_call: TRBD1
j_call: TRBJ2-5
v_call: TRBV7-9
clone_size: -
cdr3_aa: CASSQNRGGETQYF
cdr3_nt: TGTGCCAGCAGCCAAAACAGGGGCGGGGAGACCCAGTACTTC

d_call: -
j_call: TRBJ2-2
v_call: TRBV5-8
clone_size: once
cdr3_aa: CASSSDTNTGELFF
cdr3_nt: TGTGCCAGCAGCTCGGACACCAACACCGGGGAGCTGTTTTTT

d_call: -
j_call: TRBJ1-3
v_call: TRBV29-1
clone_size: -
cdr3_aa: CSVEYRDRGGNTIYF
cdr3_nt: TGCAGCGTTGAATACCGGGACCGGGGGGGAAACACCATATATTTT

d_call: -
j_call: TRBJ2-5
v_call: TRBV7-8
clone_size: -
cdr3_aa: CASSHGQNQETQYF
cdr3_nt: TGTGCCAGCAGCCACGGACAGAACCAAGAGACCCAGTACTTC

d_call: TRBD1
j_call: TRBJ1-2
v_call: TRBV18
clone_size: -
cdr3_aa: CASSPSTGTGGIGYGYTF
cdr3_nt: TGTGCCAGCTCACCTAGTACCGGGACAGGGGGTATCGGCTATGGCTACACCTTC

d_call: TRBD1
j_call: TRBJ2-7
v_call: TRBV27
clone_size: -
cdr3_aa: CASSTGTGIYEQYF
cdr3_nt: TGTGCCAGCAGTACCGGGACAGGAATCTACGAGCAGTACTTC

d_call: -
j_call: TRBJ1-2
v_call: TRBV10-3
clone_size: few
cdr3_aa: CATGHSTYGYTF
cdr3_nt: TGTGCCACCGGACACTCAACCTATGGCTACACCTTC

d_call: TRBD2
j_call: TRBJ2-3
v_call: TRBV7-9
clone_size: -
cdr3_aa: CASSPRGRASTDTQYF
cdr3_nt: TGTGCCAGCAGCCCTCGGGGGAGGGCTAGCACAGATACGCAGTATTTT

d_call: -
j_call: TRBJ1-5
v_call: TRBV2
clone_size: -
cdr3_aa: CASSDRVHQPQHF
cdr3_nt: TGTGCCAGCAGTGACAGGGTACATCAGCCCCAGCATTTT

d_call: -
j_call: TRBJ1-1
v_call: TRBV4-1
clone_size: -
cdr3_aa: CASSQQNTEAFF
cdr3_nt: TGCGCCAGCAGCCAACAGAACACTGAAGCTTTCTTT

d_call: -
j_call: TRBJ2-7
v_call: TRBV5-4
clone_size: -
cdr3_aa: CASSDGQLTSYEQYF
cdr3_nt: TGTGCCAGCAGCGACGGACAGCTCACCTCCTACGAGCAGTACTTC

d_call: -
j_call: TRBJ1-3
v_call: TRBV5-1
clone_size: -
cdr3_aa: CASSPVGSSGNTIYF
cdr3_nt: TGCGCCAGCAGCCCGGTGGGGAGCTCTGGAAACACCATATATTTT

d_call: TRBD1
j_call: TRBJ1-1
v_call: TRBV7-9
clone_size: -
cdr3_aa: CASSLTTGGTEAFF
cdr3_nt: TGTGCCAGCAGCTTAACCACAGGGGGCACTGAAGCTTTCTTT

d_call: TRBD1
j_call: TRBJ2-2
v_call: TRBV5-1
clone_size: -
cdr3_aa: CASRQGTVGTGELFF
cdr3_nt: TGCGCCAGCAGACAAGGGACAGTAGGTACCGGGGAGCTGTTTTTT

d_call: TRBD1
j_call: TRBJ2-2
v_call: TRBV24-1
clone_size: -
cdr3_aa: CATSDPTGTGGTGELFF
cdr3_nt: TGTGCCACCAGTGATCCGACCGGGACAGGGGGCACCGGGGAGCTGTTTTTT

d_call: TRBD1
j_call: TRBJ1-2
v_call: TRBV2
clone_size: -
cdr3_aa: CASSGLAGGYGYTF
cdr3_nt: TGTGCCAGCAGTGGTTTGGCAGGGGGTTATGGCTACACCTTC